Listed below are T cell receptor beta chains from one sample, sequenced in a study of blood T cell repertoires in COVID-19. This table comes from immunoSEQ multiplex PCR, and its TCRdb copy is limited to in-frame clones, with some not included. The table includes 250,000 or so clones, 90% detected once. The specimen sequenced was peripheral blood. The origin of the receptors is a woman aged 55-69 years with COVID-19, enrolled during active disease. Both conserved end residues are part of each CDR3. Each record gives: D gene, V gene, J gene, clone size, CDR3 protein, CDR3 DNA. The D gene is left open where the match is weak. The listing skips clone size in some rows; elsewhere it reads once, few, many or a size class.

D: -; V: TRBV11-2; J: TRBJ1-1; size: -; CDR3: CASSFRVMNTEAFF; DNA: TGTGCCAGCAGCTTTAGAGTCATGAACACTGAAGCTTTCTTT
D: -; V: TRBV3-1/TRBV3-2; J: TRBJ1-1; size: once; CDR3: CASSHGIGYTEAFF; DNA: TGTGCCAGCAGCCACGGGATTGGCTACACTGAAGCTTTCTTT
D: -; V: TRBV12-3/TRBV12-4; J: TRBJ1-1; size: few; CDR3: CASSPGVAEAFF; DNA: TGTGCCAGCAGTCCAGGGGTCGCTGAAGCTTTCTTT
D: -; V: TRBV15; J: TRBJ2-5; size: -; CDR3: CATSRGTVQETQYF; DNA: TGTGCCACCAGCAGAGGTACAGTCCAAGAGACCCAGTACTTC
D: -; V: TRBV7-6; J: TRBJ1-5; size: -; CDR3: CASSLDENQPQHF; DNA: TGTGCCAGCAGCTTAGACGAGAATCAGCCCCAGCATTTT
D: TRBD2; V: TRBV6-5; J: TRBJ2-1; size: -; CDR3: CASRGTSGGSDEQFF; DNA: TGTGCCAGCAGGGGGACTAGCGGGGGGTCCGATGAGCAGTTCTTC
D: -; V: TRBV11-2; J: TRBJ1-3; size: once; CDR3: CASSLSDSGNTIYF; DNA: TGTGCCAGCAGCTTAAGCGACTCTGGAAACACCATATATTTT
D: -; V: TRBV19; J: TRBJ1-2; size: -; CDR3: CASSTPRMRAGYTF; DNA: TGTGCCAGTAGTACCCCGAGAATGAGGGCTGGCTACACCTTC
D: -; V: TRBV3-1/TRBV3-2; J: TRBJ1-2; size: -; CDR3: CASSPQGMTGFYGYTF; DNA: TGTGCCAGCAGCCCCCAAGGTATGACAGGCTTCTATGGCTACACCTTC
D: -; V: TRBV6-2/TRBV6-3; J: TRBJ1-6; size: -; CDR3: CASSSFRPGFFLHF; DNA: TGTGCCAGCAGTTCCTTCCGCCCAGGGTTTTTCCTCCACTTT
D: TRBD1; V: TRBV6-6; J: TRBJ2-7; size: -; CDR3: CASSYSQGAYEQYF; DNA: TGTGCCAGCAGTTATTCCCAGGGGGCCTACGAGCAGTACTTC
D: TRBD1; V: TRBV11-2; J: TRBJ1-2; size: -; CDR3: CASSHNPRQGAPTF; DNA: TGTGCCAGCAGCCACAACCCTAGACAGGGGGCACCCACCTTC
D: -; V: TRBV6-5; J: TRBJ2-3; size: -; CDR3: CASSRRTASTDTQYF; DNA: TGTGCCAGCAGTCGCCGGACAGCCAGCACAGATACGCAGTATTTT
D: TRBD1; V: TRBV19; J: TRBJ1-5; size: few; CDR3: CASSTRKDRENQPQHF; DNA: TGTGCCAGTAGTACCCGGAAGGACAGGGAGAATCAGCCCCAGCATTTT
D: -; V: TRBV18; J: TRBJ1-6; size: -; CDR3: CASSPPGGRNNSPLHF; DNA: TGTGCCAGCTCACCACCTGGGGGCAGAAATAATTCACCCCTCCACTTT
D: -; V: TRBV5-8; J: TRBJ2-3; size: -; CDR3: CASSSTRGSDTQYF; DNA: TGTGCCAGCAGCTCCACTCGGGGTAGTGATACGCAGTATTTT
D: TRBD1; V: TRBV19; J: TRBJ2-7; size: -; CDR3: CASSTPRQGMGEQYF; DNA: TGTGCCAGTAGTACCCCACGACAGGGAATGGGCGAGCAGTACTTC
D: -; V: TRBV6-2/TRBV6-3; J: TRBJ1-1; size: once; CDR3: CASSPGQSPLYTEAFF; DNA: TGTGCCAGCAGCCCCGGACAGTCCCCTTTGTACACTGAAGCTTTCTTT
D: -; V: TRBV5-4; J: TRBJ2-7; size: few; CDR3: CASSKMQGGAYEQYF; DNA: TGTGCCAGCAGCAAGATGCAAGGGGGAGCCTACGAGCAGTACTTC
D: TRBD1; V: TRBV6-4; J: TRBJ2-3; size: -; CDR3: CASSHGTGTTDTQYF; DNA: TGTGCCAGCAGCCATGGGACAGGGACCACAGATACGCAGTATTTT
D: -; V: TRBV9; J: TRBJ1-1; size: -; CDR3: CASSVAAAGTEAFF; DNA: TGTGCCAGCAGCGTAGCTGCGGCAGGGACTGAAGCTTTCTTT
D: -; V: TRBV6-2/TRBV6-3; J: TRBJ2-7; size: -; CDR3: CASSYGRGRSYEQYF; DNA: TGTGCCAGCAGTTATGGGAGGGGGAGGTCCTACGAGCAGTACTTC
D: TRBD1; V: TRBV19; J: TRBJ1-2; size: -; CDR3: CAARGRGRGGYTF; DNA: TGTGCCGCGCGAGGCAGGGGGCGAGGAGGCTACACCTTC
D: -; V: TRBV12-3/TRBV12-4; J: TRBJ1-2; size: -; CDR3: CASSLASGYGYTF; DNA: TGTGCCAGCAGTTTAGCGTCAGGGTATGGCTACACCTTC
D: -; V: TRBV14; J: TRBJ2-2; size: -; CDR3: CASSPLGLMNTGELFF; DNA: TGTGCCAGCAGCCCACTGGGACTGATGAACACCGGGGAGCTGTTTTTT
D: -; V: TRBV19; J: TRBJ1-1; size: once; CDR3: CASSMSSGGTEAFF; DNA: TGTGCCAGTAGTATGTCAAGCGGTGGGACTGAAGCTTTCTTT
D: TRBD2; V: TRBV6-2/TRBV6-3; J: TRBJ2-5; size: -; CDR3: CASSRLAVETQYF; DNA: TGTGCCAGCAGTCGACTAGCGGTAGAGACCCAGTACTTC
D: -; V: TRBV7-2; J: TRBJ1-5; size: once; CDR3: CASSLVGDQPQHF; DNA: TGTGCCAGCAGCTTAGTAGGGGATCAGCCCCAGCATTTT
D: -; V: TRBV11-3; J: TRBJ2-2; size: -; CDR3: CASSRAGAASTGELFF; DNA: TGTGCCAGCAGCCGAGCTGGGGCGGCGAGCACCGGGGAGCTGTTTTTT
D: -; V: TRBV18; J: TRBJ1-2; size: -; CDR3: CASSDSQTGTNYGYTF; DNA: TGTGCCAGCTCAGACAGCCAGACAGGTACTAACTATGGCTACACCTTC
D: TRBD1; V: TRBV6-2/TRBV6-3; J: TRBJ1-1; size: -; CDR3: CASSRGQGNAEAFF; DNA: TGTGCCAGCAGTCGGGGACAGGGGAATGCTGAAGCTTTCTTT
D: TRBD1; V: TRBV19; J: TRBJ2-7; size: -; CDR3: CASSIGTGVVYEQYF; DNA: TGTGCCAGTAGCATTGGGACAGGGGTTGTATACGAGCAGTACTTC
D: -; V: TRBV6-5; J: TRBJ2-7; size: -; CDR3: CASRIPIGQGYEQYF; DNA: TGTGCCAGCAGGATTCCAATTGGGCAGGGCTACGAGCAGTACTTC
D: -; V: TRBV27; J: TRBJ1-2; size: -; CDR3: CASSSPTLGVRGYTF; DNA: TGTGCCAGCAGTTCCCCCACATTGGGAGTAAGGGGCTACACCTTC
D: -; V: TRBV7-9; J: TRBJ1-2; size: -; CDR3: CASSLTGSNYGYTF; DNA: TGTGCCAGCAGCCTTACAGGCTCTAACTATGGCTACACCTTC
D: -; V: TRBV27; J: TRBJ2-7; size: few; CDR3: CASSLWSSSSYEQYF; DNA: TGTGCCAGCAGTTTATGGTCTTCGAGCTCCTACGAGCAGTACTTC
D: -; V: TRBV11-2; J: TRBJ1-2; size: -; CDR3: CASSPGVLNYGYTF; DNA: TGTGCCAGCAGCCCAGGGGTTTTAAACTATGGCTACACCTTC
D: TRBD1; V: TRBV30; J: TRBJ2-1; size: -; CDR3: CAWSVQGGRIPTGPFF; DNA: TGTGCCTGGAGTGTACAAGGGGGCCGGATTCCCACAGGTCCGTTCTTC
D: -; V: TRBV10-2; J: TRBJ1-6; size: -; CDR3: CASSGEVISPLHF; DNA: TGCGCCAGCAGTGGGGAGGTTATTTCACCCCTCCACTTT
D: TRBD1; V: TRBV5-1; J: TRBJ1-3; size: once; CDR3: CASSLLVGGPGNTIYF; DNA: TGCGCCAGCAGCTTGTTGGTAGGGGGCCCTGGAAACACCATATATTTT
D: TRBD1; V: TRBV18; J: TRBJ1-2; size: -; CDR3: CASSWGQDNYGYTF; DNA: TGTGCCAGCTCATGGGGACAGGATAACTATGGCTACACCTTC
D: -; V: TRBV4-1; J: TRBJ1-5; size: -; CDR3: CASQSGFGSNQPQHF; DNA: TGCGCCAGCCAATCGGGGTTTGGTAGCAATCAGCCCCAGCATTTT
D: TRBD1; V: TRBV5-4; J: TRBJ2-3; size: -; CDR3: CASSLDRGYSDTQYF; DNA: TGTGCCAGCAGCCTCGACAGGGGGTATTCAGATACGCAGTATTTT
D: -; V: TRBV5-1; J: TRBJ1-5; size: -; CDR3: CASCPRRGGQPQHF; DNA: TGCGCCAGCTGTCCACGCCGGGGGGGTCAGCCCCAGCATTTT